Listed below are T cell receptor beta chains from one sample, sequenced in a study of T cells in Graves' hyperthyroidism and ophthalmopathy. TCRdb processed the multiplex PCR reads anew with MiXCR; each CDR3 protein has one entry. Among hundreds of thousands of distinct CDR3 sequences listed, about two fifths were seen once. The specimen sequenced was blood. The receptor set was obtained from a man aged 18 to 30 with Graves' hyperthyroidism. Each CDR3 is given with its conserved first and last residue. The order of the fields is V gene, J gene, CDR3 length, CDR3 protein.

>TRBV9|TRBJ2-7|16
CASSPLSGLHSYEQYF
>TRBV10-3|TRBJ1-1|15
CASSYSGGGMVEAFF
>TRBV7-9|TRBJ1-2|12
CASSYRDYGYTF
>TRBV7-8|TRBJ2-7|15
CASSARGGLNNEQYF
>TRBV7-3|TRBJ1-2|15
CASSLNGESDYGYTF
>TRBV5-4|TRBJ1-1|16
CASSLATGNQGTEAFF
>TRBV5-1|TRBJ1-6|17
CASSLAGSFGRNSPLHF
>TRBV19|TRBJ1-1|12
CASSIDRSEAFF
>TRBV7-2|TRBJ2-7|14
CASGQTGGGYEQYF
>TRBV15|TRBJ2-6|16
CATSRGTDSGANVLTF
>TRBV9|TRBJ1-3|12
CASSVEGNTIYF
>TRBV2|TRBJ2-5|16
CASPYEGTSGLETQYF
>TRBV7-2|TRBJ2-6|18
CASSLARGGSPRANVLTF
>TRBV7-3|TRBJ2-1|13
CASSRDSYNEQFF
>TRBV9|TRBJ2-5|15
CASSVEGRIAETQYF
>TRBV6-5|TRBJ2-5|15
CASSDRGGSGETQYF
>TRBV6-5|TRBJ1-2|13
CASRPGQNYGYTF
>TRBV5-1|TRBJ2-7|13
CASSLDRHREQYF
>TRBV5-1|TRBJ1-2|14
CASSLESRRYGYTF
>TRBV14|TRBJ2-5|14
CASSQRTRLETQYF
>TRBV24-1|TRBJ1-1|16
CATSDSQGAGSTEAFF
>TRBV7-2|TRBJ1-3|13
CASSLEVGNTIYF
>TRBV25-1|TRBJ1-5|15
CASLGAYGVDQPQHF
>TRBV6-6|TRBJ1-6|14
CASARDREVSPLHF
>TRBV4-1|TRBJ2-5|17
CASSQGTEAGVSETQYF
>TRBV7-8|TRBJ2-7|14
CASSLAPEGGEQYF
>TRBV15|TRBJ1-2|16
CATTPGPSPSGYGYTF
>TRBV5-1|TRBJ1-4|17
CASSSPGQHQRREKLFF
>TRBV12-3/TRBV12-4|TRBJ1-5|16
CASSRGPIRGNQPQHF
>TRBV7-9|TRBJ1-1|15
CASTYRTGRNTEAFF
>TRBV2|TRBJ1-6|15
CASSGTVDRYSPLHF